One sample yielded the 26 T cell receptor beta chains listed below, sequenced in a study of cytomegalovirus exposure and HLA in healthy donors. Primers: 60 Vbeta forward and 13 Jbeta reverse. This table comes from immunoSEQ multiplex PCR, and its TCRdb copy is limited to in-frame clones, with some not included. The top ten hold more than 1.5% of the sample, which has about 180,000 clones, more than 75% seen once. The sequenced sample was PBMCs. These receptors were obtained from a man aged 35 to 55 in good health and CMV-seronegative.

The chain links TRBV6-5 to TRBJ1-1; D remains ambiguous. The CDR3 has 14 amino acids. Germline CDR1 reads MNHEY; CDR2 reads SVGAGI. Trimming stripped 7 bases from V and 1 base from J, with 13 bases between. The DNA of the CDR3 is TGTGCCAGCACCGCCCTGGGAGGGAACACTGAAGCTTTCTTT. Protein: CASTALGGNTEAFF.

The rearrangement links TRBV6-5 to TRBJ1-2; D gene unclear. The CDR3 extends over 14 amino acids. The V and J ends lost 0 bases and 2 bases respectively, with 7 bases between them. From germline, CDR1 is MNHEY and CDR2 SVGAGI. CDR3 DNA sequence: TGTGCCAGCAGTTACTCCGTCACAAACTATGGCTACACCTTC. This encodes CASSYSVTNYGYTF.

This clone was found a few times. The chain joins TRBV7-9 to TRBJ1-1; D may be TRBD1 (5 bases). Trimming stripped 1 base from V and 6 bases from J, with 6 bases between. The CDR3 has 12 residues. Germline CDR1 is SEHNR and CDR2 is FQNEAQ (reference sequence). CDR3: CASSLEGSEAFF. For the CDR3, the DNA is TGTGCCAGCAGCTTAGAGGGGTCTGAAGCTTTCTTT.

The chain carries TRBV29-1 and TRBJ2-7; D gene uncertain. CDR1 and CDR2 from the germline V gene are SQVTM and ANQGSEA. V dropped 5 bases and J dropped 2 bases, with 16 bases sitting between them. This CDR3 region has 14 residues. The CDR3 sequence is CSVKNPGLAYEQYF. For the CDR3, the DNA is TGCAGCGTTAAGAATCCTGGTCTAGCCTACGAGCAGTACTTC.

This rearrangement joins TRBV7-2 to TRBJ2-7; 11 bases agree with TRBD1. V dropped 2 bases and J dropped 4; count of bases not matched to a gene: 4. Germline V gene lookup returns CDR1 SGHTA and CDR2 FQGNSA. CDR3 length: 15 amino acids. The CDR3 reads CASSLRTGGGYEQYF. CDR3 nucleotide sequence: TGTGCCAGCAGCTTAAGGACAGGGGGCGGATACGAGCAGTACTTC.

In its sample, this clone was seen once. J is TRBJ2-2 and V is TRBV7-6; TRBD1 is a possible D gene (6 bases). V gave up 2 bases and J gave up 1 base, with 11 bases separating them. Germline V gene sequence: CDR1 SGHVS, CDR2 FNYEAQ. This CDR3 spans 16 amino acids. In DNA form, the CDR3 reads TGTGCCAGCAGCTTACGAAACAGGGAGAACACCGGGGAGCTGTTTTTT. Residues: CASSLRNRENTGELFF.

J is TRBJ2-2 and V is TRBV7-6; D is ambiguous. V lost 4 bases and J 0 bases, leaving 3 bases between the germline ends. Germline V gene lookup returns CDR1 SGHVS and CDR2 FNYEAQ. The CDR3 has 13 amino acids. This chain's CDR3 is CASSYTNTGELFF. CDR3 sequence (DNA): TGTGCCAGCAGCTACACGAACACCGGGGAGCTGTTTTTT.

This clone was counted only a few times. The sample holds other DNA sequences that translate to the same CDR3. This chain connects TRBV7-8 to TRBJ2-3, with TRBD2 matching 8 bases. From germline, CDR1 is SGHVS and CDR2 FQNEAQ. The CDR3 has 16 residues. The J segment lost 0 bases and the V segment lost 1 base, leaving 3 bases of the junction unmatched. The CDR3 here is CASSLGASGSTDTQYF. In DNA, the CDR3 is TGTGCCAGCAGCTTAGGGGCTAGCGGGAGCACAGATACGCAGTATTTT.

V gene TRBV7-2 combines with J gene TRBJ1-2; TRBD1 matches at 7 bases. V shed 4 bases, J shed 4 bases, and the junction held 6 bases outside the gene matches. The CDR3 extends over 14 amino acids. Germline-derived CDR1 and CDR2 are SGHTA and FQGNSA. This CDR3 reads CASSSTGPGYGYTF. CDR3 coding DNA: TGTGCCAGCAGCTCGACAGGGCCCGGCTATGGCTACACCTTC.

The gene calls are TRBV5-1 and TRBJ1-6; D is possibly TRBD1 (6 bases). Germline CDR1 reads SGHRS; CDR2 reads YFSETQ. The germline V and J ends were trimmed by 0 bases and 5 bases, with 12 bases remaining between them. This CDR3 is 16 amino acids long. The CDR3 sequence: CASSLVAGANNSPLHF. Here the CDR3 DNA reads TGCGCCAGCAGCTTGGTGGCAGGGGCTAATAATTCACCCCTCCACTTT.

The rearrangement uses TRBV5-5 and TRBJ1-3, with 8 bases lining up with TRBD1. V shed 2 bases and J 0 bases; nucleotides not matched to a gene: 1. The CDR3 contains 15 residues. Germline loops: CDR1 SGHKS, CDR2 YYEKEE (reference sequence). Written as DNA, the CDR3 is TGTGCCAGCAGCTTAACAGGGGGCTCTGGAAACACCATATATTTT. It encodes CASSLTGGSGNTIYF.

The gene calls are TRBV5-1 and TRBJ2-5; a weak D match, TRBD2 (6 bases). Trimming stripped 0 bases from V and 5 bases from J, with 14 bases between. Germline V lookup: CDR1 SGHRS, CDR2 YFSETQ. The CDR3 totals 15 residues. As DNA, the CDR3 is TGCGCCAGCAGCTTGGCCAGCGGGTTTATCGAGACCCAGTACTTC. This encodes CASSLASGFIETQYF.

The CDR3 nucleotides are TGTGCCAGCAGCAGACCGGGACTGAGCAATCAGCCCCAGCATTTT. Translation gives CASSRPGLSNQPQHF. V and J are TRBV5-8 and TRBJ1-5; D is perhaps TRBD1 (5 bases). V was pared by 4 bases and J by 1 base, with 12 bases between. The CDR3 contains 15 residues. The germline CDR1 and CDR2 sequences are SGHTS and YDEGEE.

V and J are TRBV9 and TRBJ2-2; weak D call: TRBD1 (6 bases). Between the trimmed V and J ends, which lost 3 bases and 4 bases, there was a span of 7 bases. The germline V gene encodes CDR1 SGDLS and CDR2 YYNGEE. The CDR3 contains 13 residues. Here the CDR3 DNA reads TGTGCCAGCAGCGGGACAGTCACCGGGGAGCTGTTTTTT. The encoded protein is CASSGTVTGELFF.

The chain uses TRBV2 and TRBJ2-7; 7 bases agree with TRBD1. The V gene end was trimmed by 4 bases and the J gene end by 4 bases; junction bases not matched to a gene: 7. Germline-derived CDR1 and CDR2 are SNHLY and FYNNEI. The CDR3 spans 14 residues. The chain's CDR3 is CASSVQGKGYEQYF. For the CDR3, the DNA is TGTGCCAGCAGTGTACAGGGGAAGGGGTACGAGCAGTACTTC.

The rearrangement joins TRBV19 to TRBJ2-6; D not resolved. The CDR3 runs to 16 residues. Germline V gene lookup returns CDR1 LNHDA and CDR2 SQIVND (reference sequence). Trimming removed 5 bases at V and 0 bases at J, with 11 bases between. The CDR3, as DNA: TGTGCCAGTAGTCCCCGGTTCCCCTCTGGGGCCAACGTCCTGACTTTC. Translated, it gives CASSPRFPSGANVLTF. Using reference TRBV19 and TRBJ2-6 for the parts outside the CDR3, the full variable domain is DGGITQSPKYLFRKEGQNVTLSCEQNLNHDAMYWYRQDPGQGLRLIYYSQIVNDFQKGDIAEGYSVSREKKESFPLTVTSAQKNPTAFYLCASSPRFPSGANVLTFGAGSRLTVL.

The J gene is TRBJ2-3, the V gene TRBV28; D gene ambiguous. V was cut by 6 bases and J by 2 bases, with 15 bases left in between. The CDR3 runs 15 residues. CDR1 is MDHEN and CDR2 is SYDVKM in the germline V gene. CDR3 coding DNA: TGTGCCAGCAGGGCCCTAGTCTACGTCACAGATACGCAGTATTTT. It translates to CASRALVYVTDTQYF.

Only one count was recorded for this clone. V and J are TRBV5-1 and TRBJ1-2; 11 bases map to TRBD1. Germline CDR1 is SGHRS and CDR2 is YFSETQ. The CDR3 loop spans 14 amino acids. V lost 4 bases, J lost 8 bases, and 7 bases stayed unmatched. The chain's CDR3 is CASSPGQGAGGYTF. The CDR3, as DNA: TGCGCCAGCAGCCCAGGACAGGGGGCAGGCGGCTACACCTTC.

The V and J genes are TRBV19 and TRBJ1-5; tentatively, D is TRBD1 (5 bases). V was pared by 4 bases and J by 4 bases, with 14 bases between. From germline, CDR1 is LNHDA and CDR2 SQIVND (reference sequence). This CDR3 contains 15 residues. CDR3 nucleotide sequence: TGTGCCAGTAGTACTGGGGCACGGCTAAATCAGCCCCAGCATTTT. It specifies CASSTGARLNQPQHF.

The chain links TRBV20-1 to TRBJ2-3, with D unresolved. CDR1 is DFQATT, CDR2 SNEGSKA, per germline (reference sequence). V dropped 5 bases and J dropped 5 bases, with 8 bases sitting between them. The CDR3 contains 11 residues. In nucleotides, the CDR3 is TGCAGTGCTCGACACCTAGATACGCAGTATTTT. It specifies CSARHLDTQYF.

The chain employs TRBV9 and TRBJ2-2, with 9 bases fitting TRBD1. J gave up 5 bases and V 5 bases, and 4 bases lay outside the gene matches. This CDR3 region has 14 residues. Germline V gene lookup returns CDR1 SGDLS and CDR2 YYNGEE. In nucleotides, the CDR3 is TGTGCCAGCAGGGGGACAGGGTCGACCGGGGAGCTGTTTTTT. Translation gives CASRGTGSTGELFF. The entire variable domain, with the rest obtained from reference TRBV9 and TRBJ2-2, is as follows: DSGVTQTPKHLITATGQRVTLRCSPRSGDLSVYWYQQSLDQGLQFLIQYYNGEERAKGNILERFSAQQFPDLHSELNLSSLELGDSALYFCASRGTGSTGELFFGEGSRLTVL.

The genes are TRBV7-9 and TRBJ1-3; a weak D match, TRBD1 (6 bases). The CDR3 runs 14 residues. The V gene lost 5 bases and the J gene lost 4 bases, with 12 bases spanning the gap. Germline CDR1 is SEHNR and CDR2 is FQNEAQ (reference sequence). DNA of the CDR3: TGTGCCAGCAGCAACCCCCAGGGGGGAAACACCATATATTTT. Encoded protein: CASSNPQGGNTIYF.

This clone was recorded once. The V gene is TRBV7-8, the J gene TRBJ2-5, with TRBD2 matching 11 bases. The CDR3 length is 16 residues. Germline CDR1 is SGHVS and CDR2 is FQNEAQ. After removal of 2 bases from V and 2 bases from J, the junction contained 4 bases not matched to a gene. CDR3 nucleotides: TGTGCCAGCAGCTTATGGATAGCGGGGGGGCAAGAGACCCAGTACTTC. Amino acid sequence: CASSLWIAGGQETQYF.

J is TRBJ2-5 and V is TRBV18; D is unresolved. From germline, CDR1 is KGHSH and CDR2 LQKENI. V lost 3 bases to trimming and J lost 1 base, with 12 bases between them. The CDR3 covers 15 residues. CDR3 in amino acids: CASSPSQQVQETQYF. The CDR3 DNA is TGTGCCAGCTCACCCTCGCAGCAGGTCCAAGAGACCCAGTACTTC.

The V and J genes are TRBV19 and TRBJ2-7; no firm D call. Germline V gene sequence: CDR1 LNHDA, CDR2 SQIVND (reference sequence). Trimming took off 5 bases at V and 1 base at J, with 15 bases between the two ends. This CDR3 contains 15 residues. The CDR3 protein is CASSFRLTSSYEQYF. The CDR3 DNA follows: TGTGCCAGTAGTTTCCGACTGACCTCATCCTACGAGCAGTACTTC.

This clone was found a few times. Other DNA sequences in the sample encode the same CDR3. This chain links TRBV9 with TRBJ2-3, with 12 positions matching TRBD2. The V gene's germline CDR1 is SGDLS and CDR2 YYNGEE. The CDR3 loop spans 18 amino acids. Trimming cost V 2 bases and J 6 bases; bases outside gene matches: 13. CDR3 bases: TGTGCCAGCAGCGTGGGGAGACTAGCGGGAGTGACGAGGGATACGCAGTATTTT. This encodes CASSVGRLAGVTRDTQYF. Based on the CDR3 plus reference TRBV9 and TRBJ2-3, the full variable domain is DSGVTQTPKHLITATGQRVTLRCSPRSGDLSVYWYQQSLDQGLQFLIQYYNGEERAKGNILERFSAQQFPDLHSELNLSSLELGDSALYFCASSVGRLAGVTRDTQYFGPGTRLTVL.